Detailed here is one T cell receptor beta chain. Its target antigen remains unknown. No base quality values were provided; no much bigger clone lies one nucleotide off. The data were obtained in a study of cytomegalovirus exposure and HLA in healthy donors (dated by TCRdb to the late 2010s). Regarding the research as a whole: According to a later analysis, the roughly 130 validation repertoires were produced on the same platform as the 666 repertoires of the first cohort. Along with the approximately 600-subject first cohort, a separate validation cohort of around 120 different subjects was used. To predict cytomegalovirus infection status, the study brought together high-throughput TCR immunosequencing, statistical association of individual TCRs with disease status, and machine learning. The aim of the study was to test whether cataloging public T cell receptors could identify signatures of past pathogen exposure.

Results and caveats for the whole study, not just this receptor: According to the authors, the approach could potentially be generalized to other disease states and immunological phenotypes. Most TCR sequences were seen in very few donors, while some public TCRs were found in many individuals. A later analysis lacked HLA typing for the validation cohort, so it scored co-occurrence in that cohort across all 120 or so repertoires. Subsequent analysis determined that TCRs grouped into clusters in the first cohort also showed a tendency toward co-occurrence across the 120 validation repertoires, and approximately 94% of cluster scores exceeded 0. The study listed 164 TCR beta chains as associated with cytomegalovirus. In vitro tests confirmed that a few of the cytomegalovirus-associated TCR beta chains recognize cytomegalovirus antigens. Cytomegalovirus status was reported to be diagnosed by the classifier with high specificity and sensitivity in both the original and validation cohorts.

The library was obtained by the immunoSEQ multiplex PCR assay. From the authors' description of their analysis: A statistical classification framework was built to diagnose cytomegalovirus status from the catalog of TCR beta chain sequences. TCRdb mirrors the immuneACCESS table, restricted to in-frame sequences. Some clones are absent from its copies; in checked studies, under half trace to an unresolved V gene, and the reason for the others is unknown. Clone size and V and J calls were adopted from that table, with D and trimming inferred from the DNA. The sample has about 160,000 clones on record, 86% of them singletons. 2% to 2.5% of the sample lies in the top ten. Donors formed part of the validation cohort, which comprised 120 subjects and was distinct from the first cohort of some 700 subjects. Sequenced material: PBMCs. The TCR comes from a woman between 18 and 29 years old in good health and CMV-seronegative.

The DNA sequence is given as TGTGCCAGCAGCCTCCCGGGGAGCTCTGGAAACACCATATATTTT. This translates into CASSLPGSSGNTIYF. The chain links TRBV5-4 with TRBJ1-3; too little of a D gene remains to name it. Trimming at the junction amounts to 4 bases on V and 0 bases on J, and the germline ends lie 11 bases apart. CDR1 SGHNT and CDR2 YYREEE are derived from the germline V gene (reference sequence). The CDR3 spans 15 residues, from the cysteine through the phenylalanine. Of the read, only the CDR3 DNA is kept; its 45 bases are in frame from base 1.